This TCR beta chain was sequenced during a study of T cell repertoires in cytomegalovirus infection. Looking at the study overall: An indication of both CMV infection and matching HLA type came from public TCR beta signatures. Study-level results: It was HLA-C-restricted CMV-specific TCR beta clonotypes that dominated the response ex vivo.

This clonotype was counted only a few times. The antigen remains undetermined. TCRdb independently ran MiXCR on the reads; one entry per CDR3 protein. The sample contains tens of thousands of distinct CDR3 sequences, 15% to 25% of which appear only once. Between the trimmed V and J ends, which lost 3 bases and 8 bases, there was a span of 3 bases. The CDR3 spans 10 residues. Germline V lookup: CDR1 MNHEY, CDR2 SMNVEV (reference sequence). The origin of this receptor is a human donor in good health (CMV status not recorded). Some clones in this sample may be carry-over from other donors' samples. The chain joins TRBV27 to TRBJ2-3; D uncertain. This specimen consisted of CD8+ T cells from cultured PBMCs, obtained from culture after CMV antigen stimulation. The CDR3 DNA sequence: TGTGCCAGCAGTTTTCCTACGCAGTATTTT. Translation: CASSFPTQYF.